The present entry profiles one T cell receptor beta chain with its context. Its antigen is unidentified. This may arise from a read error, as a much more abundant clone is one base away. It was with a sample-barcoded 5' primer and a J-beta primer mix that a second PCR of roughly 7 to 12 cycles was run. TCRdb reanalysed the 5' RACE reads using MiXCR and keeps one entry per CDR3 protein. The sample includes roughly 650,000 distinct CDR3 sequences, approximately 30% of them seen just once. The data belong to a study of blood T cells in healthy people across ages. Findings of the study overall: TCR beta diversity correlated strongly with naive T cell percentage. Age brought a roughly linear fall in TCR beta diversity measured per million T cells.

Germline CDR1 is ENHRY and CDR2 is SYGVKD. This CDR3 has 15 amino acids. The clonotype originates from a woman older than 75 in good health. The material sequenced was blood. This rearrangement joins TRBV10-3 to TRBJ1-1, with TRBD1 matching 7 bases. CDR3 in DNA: TGTGCCATCAGCAGCACAGGGGCCCCGAACACTGGAGCTTTCTTT. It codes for CAISSTGAPNTGAFF.